This T cell receptor beta chain stems from a study of blood T cell repertoires in COVID-19. Study summary: Nucleic acid was either cDNA or gDNA, and it came from T cells, B-cell-depleted T cells, or PBMCs.

V lost 6 bases, J lost 5 bases, and 5 bases stayed unmatched. This CDR3 has 14 residues. Per germline, CDR1 SEHNR and CDR2 FQNEAQ (reference sequence). Method: immunoSEQ multiplex PCR; TCRdb's copy keeps in-frame clones and lacks some. Of 54,000 or so clones listed, under 85% are singletons. The sequenced material came from peripheral blood. The chain links TRBV7-9 to TRBJ1-4; TRBD1 matches 8 bases. The source is a woman in her fifties or sixties with acute or convalescent COVID-19. CDR3 in amino acids: CASRTGTGNEKLFF. The DNA of the CDR3 is TGTGCCAGCAGAACCGGGACAGGAAATGAAAAACTGTTTTTT.